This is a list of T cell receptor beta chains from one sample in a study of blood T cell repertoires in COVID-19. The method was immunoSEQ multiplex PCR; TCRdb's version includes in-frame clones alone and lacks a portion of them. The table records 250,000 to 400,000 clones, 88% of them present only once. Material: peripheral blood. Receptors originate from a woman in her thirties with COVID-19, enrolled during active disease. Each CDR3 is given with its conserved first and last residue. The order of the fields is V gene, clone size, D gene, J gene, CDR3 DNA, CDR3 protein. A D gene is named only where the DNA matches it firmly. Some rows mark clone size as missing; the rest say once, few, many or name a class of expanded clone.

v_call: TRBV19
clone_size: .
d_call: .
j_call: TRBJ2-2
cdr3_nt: TGTGCCACTTTGGGCCAAACAGGGTCGGCATCCGTCCGGGAGCTGTTTTTT
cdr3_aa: CATLGQTGSASVRELFF

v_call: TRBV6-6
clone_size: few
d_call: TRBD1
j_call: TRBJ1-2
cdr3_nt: TGTGCCAGCAGTTACCGAGAACAGGGGTTGAATGGCTACACCTTC
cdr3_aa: CASSYREQGLNGYTF

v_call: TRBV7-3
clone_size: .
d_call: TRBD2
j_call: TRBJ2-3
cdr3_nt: TGTGCCAGCAGCTTAATCACTCTAGGACTAGCCCCATTAGATACGCAGTATTTT
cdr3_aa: CASSLITLGLAPLDTQYF

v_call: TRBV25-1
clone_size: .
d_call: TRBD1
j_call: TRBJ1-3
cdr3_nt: TGTGCCACCTCGGGACAGACCCACTCTGGAAACACCATATATTTT
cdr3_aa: CATSGQTHSGNTIYF

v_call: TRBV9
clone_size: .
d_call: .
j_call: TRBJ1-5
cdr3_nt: TGTGCCAGCAGCGGAGACAGTTATCAGCCCCAGCATTTT
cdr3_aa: CASSGDSYQPQHF

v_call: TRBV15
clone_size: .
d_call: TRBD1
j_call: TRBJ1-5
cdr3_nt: TGTGCCACCAGCTCAGGGGGGACAGTGCTATGGGGTCCCCAGCATTTT
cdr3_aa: CATSSGGTVLWGPQHF

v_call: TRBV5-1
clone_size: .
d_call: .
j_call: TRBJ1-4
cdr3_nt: TGCGCCAGCAGCTTGGGGGGCTGGAGTGAAAAACTGTTTTTT
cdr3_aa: CASSLGGWSEKLFF

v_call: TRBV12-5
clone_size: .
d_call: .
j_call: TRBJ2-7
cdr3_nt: TGTGCTAGTGGTTTGCAACCCCCCTTAATCGTAGACGAGCAGTACTTC
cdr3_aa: CASGLQPPLIVDEQYF

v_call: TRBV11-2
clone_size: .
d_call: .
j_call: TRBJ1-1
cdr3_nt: TGTGCCAGCAGCTCCTTCAGGGGAAGAAACACTGAAGCTTTCTTT
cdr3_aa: CASSSFRGRNTEAFF

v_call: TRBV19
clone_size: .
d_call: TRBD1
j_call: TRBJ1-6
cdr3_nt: TGTGCCAGTAGTACCGGGGACAGGGTGGGTTCACCCCTCCACTTT
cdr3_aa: CASSTGDRVGSPLHF

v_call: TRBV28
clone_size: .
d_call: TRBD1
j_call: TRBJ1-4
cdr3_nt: TGTGCCAGCAGTAGGGGGACAGTTCTTAATGAAAAACTGTTTTTT
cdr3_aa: CASSRGTVLNEKLFF

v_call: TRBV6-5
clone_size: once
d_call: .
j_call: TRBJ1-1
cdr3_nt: TGTGCCAGCAGGGCCAGGGGGAACACTGAAGCTTTCTTT
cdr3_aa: CASRARGNTEAFF

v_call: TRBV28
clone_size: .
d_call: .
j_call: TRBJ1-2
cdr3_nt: TGTGCCAGCAGTTTGCATTGGATCCACACCCAGGGAAGAGGCTACACCTTC
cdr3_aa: CASSLHWIHTQGRGYTF

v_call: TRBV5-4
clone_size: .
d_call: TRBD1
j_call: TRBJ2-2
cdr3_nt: TGTGCCAGCAGCCGCGGGACAGGGAACACCGGGGAGCTGTTTTTT
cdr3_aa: CASSRGTGNTGELFF

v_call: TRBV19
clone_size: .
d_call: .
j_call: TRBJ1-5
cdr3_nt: TGTGCCAGTAGTAGTCAGGGGTGGAGCAATCAGCCCCAGCATTTT
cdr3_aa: CASSSQGWSNQPQHF

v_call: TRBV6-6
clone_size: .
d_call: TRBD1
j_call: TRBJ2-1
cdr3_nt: TGTGCCAGCAGTTATACCGGGACAGGGGCTGGCGAGCAGTTCTTC
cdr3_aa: CASSYTGTGAGEQFF

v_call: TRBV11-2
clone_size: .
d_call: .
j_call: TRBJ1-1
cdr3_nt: TGTGCCAGCAGCTTCCAGGGTCAGTCAGGCACTGAAGCTTTCTTT
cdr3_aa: CASSFQGQSGTEAFF

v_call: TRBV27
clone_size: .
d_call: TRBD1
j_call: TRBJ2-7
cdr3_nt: TGTGCCAGCAGTTTTTCAGGGGGTTTTAACGAGCAGTACTTC
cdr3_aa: CASSFSGGFNEQYF

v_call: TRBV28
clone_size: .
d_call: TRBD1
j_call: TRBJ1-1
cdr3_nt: TGTGCCAGCAGGGTGGACAGGCACACTGAAGCTTTCTTT
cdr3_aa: CASRVDRHTEAFF

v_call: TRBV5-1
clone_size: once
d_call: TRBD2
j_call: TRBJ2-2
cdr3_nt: TGCGCCAGCAGCTTGTATGCGGGGGGCGACACCGGGGAGCTGTTTTTT
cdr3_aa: CASSLYAGGDTGELFF

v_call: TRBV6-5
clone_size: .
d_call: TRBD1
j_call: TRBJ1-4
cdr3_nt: TGTGCCAGCACCACAACTGACAGGGCTAATGAAAAACTGTTTTTT
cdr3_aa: CASTTTDRANEKLFF

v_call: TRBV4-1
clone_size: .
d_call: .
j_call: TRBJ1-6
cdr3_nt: TGCGCCAGCAGCCAAGGGGGCAATTATTCACCCCTCCACTTT
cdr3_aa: CASSQGGNYSPLHF

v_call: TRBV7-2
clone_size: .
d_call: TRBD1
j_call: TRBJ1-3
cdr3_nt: TGTGCCAGCAGGGAGACAGGGAGGCTAGGAAACACCATATATTTT
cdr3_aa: CASRETGRLGNTIYF

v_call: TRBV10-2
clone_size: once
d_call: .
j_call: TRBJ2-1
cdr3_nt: TGCGCCAGCAGTGATATAAGGGGGGGATACAATGAGCAGTTCTTC
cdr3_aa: CASSDIRGGYNEQFF

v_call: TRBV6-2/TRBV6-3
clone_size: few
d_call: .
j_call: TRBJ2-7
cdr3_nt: TGTGCCAGCAGTTACGAGGGCCCTAGCTCCTACGAGCAGTACTTC
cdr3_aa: CASSYEGPSSYEQYF

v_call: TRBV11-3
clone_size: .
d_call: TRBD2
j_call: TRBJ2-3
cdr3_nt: TGTGCCAGCAGCTCCTTAGCGGGGGGGCGGACAGATACGCAGTATTTT
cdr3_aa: CASSSLAGGRTDTQYF

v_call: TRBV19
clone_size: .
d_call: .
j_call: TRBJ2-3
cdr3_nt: TGTGCCAGTAGTATCGGTGCTGCCACAGATACGCAGTATTTT
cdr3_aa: CASSIGAATDTQYF

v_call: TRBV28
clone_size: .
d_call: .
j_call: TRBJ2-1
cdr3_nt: TGTGCCAGCACCCAAGCCAGGGTATTGAGATCGGGTGAGCAGTTCTTC
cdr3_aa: CASTQARVLRSGEQFF

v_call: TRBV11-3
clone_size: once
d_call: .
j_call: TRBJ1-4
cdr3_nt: TGTGCCAGCGGGGGCAGTGAGAATGAAAAACTGTTTTTT
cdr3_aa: CASGGSENEKLFF

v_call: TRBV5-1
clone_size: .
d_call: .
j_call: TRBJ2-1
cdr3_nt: TGCGCCAGCAGCTTGGTAGTTGGCGGGGAGCAGTTCTTC
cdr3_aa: CASSLVVGGEQFF